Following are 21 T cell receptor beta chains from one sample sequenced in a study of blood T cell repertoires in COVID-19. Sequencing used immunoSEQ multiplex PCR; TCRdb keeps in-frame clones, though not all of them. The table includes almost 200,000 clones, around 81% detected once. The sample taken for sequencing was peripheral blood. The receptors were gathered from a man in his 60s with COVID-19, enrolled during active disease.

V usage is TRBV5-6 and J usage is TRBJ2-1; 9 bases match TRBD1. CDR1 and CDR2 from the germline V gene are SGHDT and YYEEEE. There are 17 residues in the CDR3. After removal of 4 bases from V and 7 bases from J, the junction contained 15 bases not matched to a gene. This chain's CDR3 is CASSKPPGTGNSNEQFF. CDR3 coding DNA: TGTGCCAGCAGCAAACCTCCCGGGACAGGGAACTCGAATGAGCAGTTCTTC.

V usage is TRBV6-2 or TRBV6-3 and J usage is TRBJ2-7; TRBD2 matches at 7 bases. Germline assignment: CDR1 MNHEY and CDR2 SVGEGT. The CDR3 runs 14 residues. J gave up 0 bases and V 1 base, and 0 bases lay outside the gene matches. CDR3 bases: TGTGCCAGCAGTTACTGGGACTACTCCTACGAGCAGTACTTC. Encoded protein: CASSYWDYSYEQYF.

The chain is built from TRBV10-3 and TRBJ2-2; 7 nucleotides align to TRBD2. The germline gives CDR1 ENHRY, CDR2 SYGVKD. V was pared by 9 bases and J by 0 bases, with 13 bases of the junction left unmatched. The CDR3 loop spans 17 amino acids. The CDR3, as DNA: TGTGCCATTGGGGGGGGTAGCGGGCATACGAACACCGGGGAGCTGTTTTTT. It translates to CAIGGGSGHTNTGELFF.

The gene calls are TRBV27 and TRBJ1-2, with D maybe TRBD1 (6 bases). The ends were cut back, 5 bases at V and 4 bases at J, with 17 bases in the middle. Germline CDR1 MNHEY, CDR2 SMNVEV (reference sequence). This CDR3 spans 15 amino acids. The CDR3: CASSTSGGTSYGYTF. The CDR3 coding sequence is TGTGCCAGCAGTACCTCCGGTGGGACATCCTATGGCTACACCTTC.

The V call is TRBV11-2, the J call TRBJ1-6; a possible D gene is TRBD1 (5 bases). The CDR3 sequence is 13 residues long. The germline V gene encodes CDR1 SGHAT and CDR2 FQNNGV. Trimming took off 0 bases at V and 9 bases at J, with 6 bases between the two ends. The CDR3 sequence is CASSLERGSPLHF. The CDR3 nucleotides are TGTGCCAGCAGCTTAGAAAGGGGTTCACCCCTCCACTTT. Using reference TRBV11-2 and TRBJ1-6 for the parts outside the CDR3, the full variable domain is EAGVAQSPRYKIIEKRQSVAFWCNPISGHATLYWYQQILGQGPKLLIQFQNNGVVDDSQLPKDRFSAERLKGVDSTLKIQPAKLEDSAVYLCASSLERGSPLHFGNGTRLTVT.

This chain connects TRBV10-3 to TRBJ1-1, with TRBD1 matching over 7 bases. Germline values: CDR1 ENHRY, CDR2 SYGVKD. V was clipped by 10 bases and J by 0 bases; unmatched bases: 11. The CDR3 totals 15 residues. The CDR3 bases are TGTGCCACCTCGGACAGGTTCTCTATGAACACTGAAGCTTTCTTT. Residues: CATSDRFSMNTEAFF.

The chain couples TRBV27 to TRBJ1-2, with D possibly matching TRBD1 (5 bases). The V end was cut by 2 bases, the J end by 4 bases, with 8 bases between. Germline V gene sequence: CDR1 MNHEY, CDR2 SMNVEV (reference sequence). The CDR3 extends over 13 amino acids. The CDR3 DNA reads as TGTGCCAGCAGTTTAAGAACAGGCTATGGCTACACCTTC. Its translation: CASSLRTGYGYTF.

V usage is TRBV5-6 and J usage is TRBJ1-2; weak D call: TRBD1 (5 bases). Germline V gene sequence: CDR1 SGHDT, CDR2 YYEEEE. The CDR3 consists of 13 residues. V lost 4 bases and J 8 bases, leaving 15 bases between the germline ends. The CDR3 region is CASSDERGRGYTF. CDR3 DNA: TGTGCCAGCAGCGACGAGCGGGGCCGGGGCTACACCTTC.

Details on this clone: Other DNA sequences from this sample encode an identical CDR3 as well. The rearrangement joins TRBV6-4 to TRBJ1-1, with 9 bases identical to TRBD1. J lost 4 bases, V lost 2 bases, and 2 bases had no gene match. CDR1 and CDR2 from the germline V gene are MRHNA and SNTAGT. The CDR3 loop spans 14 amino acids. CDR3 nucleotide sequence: TGTGCCAGCAGTGACACGGACAGGGGCACTGAAGCTTTCTTT. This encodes CASSDTDRGTEAFF.

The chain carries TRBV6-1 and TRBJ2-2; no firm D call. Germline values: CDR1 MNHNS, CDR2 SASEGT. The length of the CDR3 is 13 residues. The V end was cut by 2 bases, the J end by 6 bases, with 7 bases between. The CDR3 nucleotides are TGTGCCAGCAGTGAATACGAGTCCGGGGAGCTGTTTTTT. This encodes CASSEYESGELFF.

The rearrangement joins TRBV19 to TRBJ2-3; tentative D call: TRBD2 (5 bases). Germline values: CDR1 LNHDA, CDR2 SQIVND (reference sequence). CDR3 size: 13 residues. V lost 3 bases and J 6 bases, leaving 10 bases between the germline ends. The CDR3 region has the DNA TGTGCCAGTAGTATTGAGAGGAGGGATACGCAGTATTTT. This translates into CASSIERRDTQYF.

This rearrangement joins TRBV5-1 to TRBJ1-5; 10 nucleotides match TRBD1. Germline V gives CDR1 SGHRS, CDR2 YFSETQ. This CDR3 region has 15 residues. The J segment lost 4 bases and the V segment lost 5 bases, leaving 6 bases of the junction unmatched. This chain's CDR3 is CASRQGQGVNQPQHF. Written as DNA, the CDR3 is TGCGCCAGCAGACAAGGACAGGGGGTGAATCAGCCCCAGCATTTT.

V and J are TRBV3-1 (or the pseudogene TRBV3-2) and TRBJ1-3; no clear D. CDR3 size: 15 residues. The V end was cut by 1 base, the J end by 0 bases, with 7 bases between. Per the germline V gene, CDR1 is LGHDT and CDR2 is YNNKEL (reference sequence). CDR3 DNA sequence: TGTGCCAGCAGCCAAGTGGGCTTCTCTGGAAACACCATATATTTT. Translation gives CASSQVGFSGNTIYF.

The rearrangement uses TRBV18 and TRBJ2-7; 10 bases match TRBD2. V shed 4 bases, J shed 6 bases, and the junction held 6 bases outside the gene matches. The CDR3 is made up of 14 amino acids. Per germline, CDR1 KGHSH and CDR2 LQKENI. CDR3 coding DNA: TGTGCCAGCTCACGCGGACTAGCGGACGGCGAGCAGTACTTC. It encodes CASSRGLADGEQYF.

The CDR3 protein is CASSLRGRNTIYF. The CDR3 coding sequence is TGTGCCAGCAGCTTACGGGGAAGAAACACCATATATTTT. This sequence joins TRBV13 and TRBJ1-3; no reliable D call. CDR3 length: 13 amino acids. Looked up from germline, CDR1 is PRHDT and CDR2 is FYEKMQ (reference sequence). V lost 2 bases, J lost 5 bases, and 7 bases lay in between.

Here the CDR3 DNA reads TGTGCCAGCAGTCCAAACAGGGTAGCGAATTCACCCCTCCACTTT. Its protein product is CASSPNRVANSPLHF. V usage is TRBV27 and J usage is TRBJ1-6; D may be TRBD1 (6 bases). CDR1 is MNHEY and CDR2 is SMNVEV in the germline V gene (reference sequence). Deletions cut 5 bases from V and 7 bases from J, with 15 bases between. The CDR3 length is 15 residues.

In DNA form, the CDR3 reads TGTGCCAGCAGTTTCGCGACAGGCTTTTCCCGCTTCACCGGCTACACCTTC. It specifies CASSFATGFSRFTGYTF. The V and J genes are TRBV6-2 or TRBV6-3 and TRBJ1-2, with a possible D match to TRBD1 (6 bases). Germline V gene data show CDR1 as MNHEY and CDR2 as SVGEGT. The CDR3 has 17 amino acids. V lost 4 bases and J 8 bases, leaving 26 bases between the germline ends.

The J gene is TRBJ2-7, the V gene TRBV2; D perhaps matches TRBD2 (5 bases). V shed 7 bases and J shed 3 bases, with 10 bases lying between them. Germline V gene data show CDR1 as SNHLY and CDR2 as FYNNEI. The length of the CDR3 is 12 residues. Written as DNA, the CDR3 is TGTGCCAGCACACTAGAGAGCTACGAGCAGTACTTC. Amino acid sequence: CASTLESYEQYF.

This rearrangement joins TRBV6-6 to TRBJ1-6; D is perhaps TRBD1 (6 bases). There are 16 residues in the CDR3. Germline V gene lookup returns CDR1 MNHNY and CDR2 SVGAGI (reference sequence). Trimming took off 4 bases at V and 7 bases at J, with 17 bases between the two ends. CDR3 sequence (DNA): TGTGCCAGCAGTTCGGTGGGGGCTACTGGGAATTCACCCCTCCACTTT. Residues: CASSSVGATGNSPLHF.

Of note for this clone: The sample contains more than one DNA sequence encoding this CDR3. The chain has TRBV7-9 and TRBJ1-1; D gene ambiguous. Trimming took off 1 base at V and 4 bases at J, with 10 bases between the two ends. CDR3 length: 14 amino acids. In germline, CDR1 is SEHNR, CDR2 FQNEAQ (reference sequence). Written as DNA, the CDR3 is TGTGCCAGCAGCTTAGTAGAGGGAGGCACTGAAGCTTTCTTT. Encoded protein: CASSLVEGGTEAFF.

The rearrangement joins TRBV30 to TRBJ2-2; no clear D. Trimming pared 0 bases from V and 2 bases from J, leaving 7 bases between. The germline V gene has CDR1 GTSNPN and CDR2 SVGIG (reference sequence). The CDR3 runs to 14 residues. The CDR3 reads CAWSVHQNTGELFF. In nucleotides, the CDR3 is TGTGCCTGGAGTGTACATCAAAACACCGGGGAGCTGTTTTTT.